What follows are 19 T cell receptor beta chains derived from one specimen sequenced in a study of blood T cells in healthy people across ages (dated by TCRdb to 2013 to 2016). The library was produced with 5' RACE. Sequencing was carried out with an Illumina HiSeq 2500. A second roughly 6 to 12 cycle PCR used a sample-barcoded 5' primer and a J-beta primer mix. TCRdb passed the public sequencing reads through fastp at Q25 and MiXCR, retaining productive beta sequences. Here each entry gathers all rows of one CDR3 protein and keeps the most common genes and DNA. The sample yields about 1.8 million distinct CDR3 sequences; around 50% were counted once. The biggest ten clones account for roughly 2.1% of the sample. The sequenced sample consisted of blood. The receptors come from a woman aged 40 to 49 in good health.

The chain has TRBV27 and TRBJ2-5, with TRBD1 matching 8 bases. The CDR3 is made up of 15 amino acids. Germline CDR1 reads MNHEY; CDR2 reads SMNVEV (reference sequence). V shed 5 bases and J 4 bases; nucleotides not matched to a gene: 9. The CDR3: CASSNRTGMVETQYF. The CDR3 coding sequence is TGTGCCAGCAGTAACCGGACAGGGATGGTAGAGACCCAGTACTTC.

The chain carries TRBV7-2 and TRBJ2-3; possible D gene TRBD2, 7 bases. The CDR3 consists of 16 residues. The V and J ends lost 5 bases and 2 bases respectively, with 17 bases between them. Germline values: CDR1 SGHTA, CDR2 FQGNSA. Here the CDR3 DNA reads TGTGCCAGCAGCCGAGGCGTGGGGGGGGCCACAGATACGCAGTATTTT. This sequence encodes CASSRGVGGATDTQYF.

The rearrangement links TRBV6-2 or TRBV6-3 to TRBJ2-1; D possibly corresponds to TRBD2 (6 bases). Germline lookup yields CDR1 MNHEY and CDR2 SVGEGT. There are 14 residues in the CDR3. The V and J ends lost 8 bases and 6 bases respectively, with 17 bases between them. Here the CDR3 reads CASRRVGYGNEQFF. The CDR3, as DNA: TGTGCCAGCCGGAGGGTGGGGTACGGCAATGAGCAGTTCTTC.

The J gene is TRBJ2-3, the V gene TRBV10-3; 7 bases align to TRBD1. V lost 4 bases to trimming and J lost 1 base; unmatched junction nucleotides: 5. This CDR3 region has 15 residues. In germline, CDR1 is ENHRY, CDR2 SYGVKD. The CDR3 coding sequence is TGTGCCATCAGTGGGAAGGGGGCCGGCACAGATACGCAGTATTTT. Amino acids: CAISGKGAGTDTQYF.

This rearrangement joins TRBV20-1 to TRBJ1-2; no reliable D call. Per germline, CDR1 DFQATT and CDR2 SNEGSKA (reference sequence). The CDR3 consists of 13 residues. Trimming shortened V by 7 bases and J by 4 bases, and 16 bases separated the two germline ends. CDR3 protein: CSVRLWDLYGYTF. CDR3 DNA sequence: TGCAGTGTTCGCTTGTGGGATCTCTATGGCTACACCTTC.

There are many counts of this clonotype. CDR3 sequence: CASSVGVNEQFF. DNA for the CDR3: TGTGCCAGCAGCGTAGGGGTAAATGAGCAGTTCTTC. The chain employs TRBV9 and TRBJ2-1, with no clear D. Germline V gives CDR1 SGDLS, CDR2 YYNGEE. The CDR3 is 12 residues long. With 0 bases removed from V and 7 bases from J, the gap between germline ends came to 5 bases.

Only a few counts were recorded for this clonotype. This chain uses TRBV7-3 with TRBJ2-2; no firm D call. V was trimmed by 1 base and J by 7 bases, leaving 13 bases between them. This CDR3 is built from 15 residues. Germline V gene sequence: CDR1 SGHTA, CDR2 FQGTGA. The CDR3, as DNA: TGTGCCAGCAGCTTAATGAACGGAATCGGCGGGGAGCTGTTTTTT. Amino acids: CASSLMNGIGGELFF.

This sequence joins TRBV12-3 or TRBV12-4 and TRBJ2-5; 7 bases line up with TRBD1. V shed 6 bases and J 5 bases; nucleotides not matched to a gene: 18. This CDR3 region has 17 residues. The CDR3 loop reads CASSPRGPTQGRETQYF. CDR3 nucleotides: TGTGCCAGCAGCCCGAGGGGGCCAACGCAAGGGCGGGAGACCCAGTACTTC.

This clonotype has a handful of counts. CDR3 DNA: TGTGCCAGCAACCCCGACAGTCTTTATTATTCCTACAATGAGCAGTTCTTC. Translation: CASNPDSLYYSYNEQFF. This rearrangement joins TRBV2 to TRBJ2-1; perhaps TRBD1 as D (5 bases). The germline CDR1 and CDR2 sequences are SNHLY and FYNNEI. The CDR3 consists of 17 residues. The V and J ends lost 7 bases and 1 base respectively, with 20 bases between them.

The table lists this clonotype with a count of one. This chain uses TRBV6-2 or TRBV6-3 with TRBJ1-5; no clear D. CDR3 size: 15 residues. V lost 6 bases to trimming and J lost 2 bases, with 14 bases between them. Germline CDR1 is MNHEY and CDR2 is SVGEGT. The CDR3 spells CASSIPGRGNQPQHF. CDR3 coding DNA: TGTGCCAGCAGCATTCCGGGCCGTGGCAATCAGCCCCAGCATTTT.

This rearrangement joins TRBV7-9 to TRBJ2-1; 10 bases line up with TRBD1. Trimming took 5 bases from V and 9 from J; bases not matched to a gene: 13. Germline V gene data show CDR1 as SEHNR and CDR2 as FQNEAQ (reference sequence). The CDR3 is 16 amino acids. The CDR3 protein is CASSPGPGTGEIEQFF. The CDR3 DNA reads TGTGCCAGCAGCCCCGGACCCGGGACAGGGGAGATTGAGCAGTTCTTC. Variable domain in full (rest from reference TRBV7-9 and TRBJ2-1): DTGVSQNPRHKITKRGQNVTFRCDPISEHNRLYWYRQTLGQGPEFLTYFQNEAQLEKSRLLSDRFSAERPKGSFSTLEIQRTEQGDSAMYLCASSPGPGTGEIEQFFGPGTRLTVL.

The chain combines TRBV12-3 or TRBV12-4 with TRBJ2-1; 14 bases are a match to TRBD2. The CDR3 extends over 19 amino acids. V was clipped by 0 bases and J by 0 bases; unmatched bases: 4. The DNA for the CDR3 is TGTGCCAGCAGTTTAGCCCGGACTAGCGGGGGGAGCTCCTACAATGAGCAGTTCTTC. Protein: CASSLARTSGGSSYNEQFF.

V gene TRBV7-9 combines with J gene TRBJ2-3, with TRBD2 matching over 15 bases. The trim removed 8 bases at V and 6 bases at J, leaving 9 bases unmatched. The V gene's germline CDR1 is SEHNR and CDR2 FQNEAQ (reference sequence). CDR3 length equals 16 residues. The CDR3 coding sequence is TGTGCCAGCGGATGGACGGGACTAGCGGGGGGTGATACGCAGTATTTT. Translation gives CASGWTGLAGGDTQYF.

This clonotype was counted between two and nine times. The V and J genes are TRBV29-1 and TRBJ2-3, with a possible D match to TRBD2 (6 bases). Germline V lookup: CDR1 SQVTM, CDR2 ANQGSEA. The CDR3 is made up of 12 amino acids. With 4 bases removed from V and 5 bases from J, the gap between germline ends came to 10 bases. The CDR3 coding sequence is TGCAGCGTTGTTATCGGGGGAGATACGCAGTATTTT. This sequence encodes CSVVIGGDTQYF.

This clonotype was recorded a few times. The V gene is TRBV6-6, the J gene TRBJ2-3; TRBD2 aligns across 9 bases. In germline, CDR1 is MNHNY, CDR2 SVGAGI (reference sequence). V was pared by 2 bases and J by 1 base, with 4 bases of the junction left unmatched. The CDR3 covers 16 residues. The CDR3 protein is CASSYRRTSGTDTQYF. The CDR3 bases are TGTGCCAGCAGTTACCGTCGGACTAGCGGCACAGATACGCAGTATTTT.

The V call is TRBV5-5, the J call TRBJ1-2; D uncertain. The V end lost 4 bases, the J end lost 4 bases, and 17 bases lay between the germline ends. Germline CDR1 is SGHKS and CDR2 is YYEKEE (reference sequence). The CDR3 is made up of 15 amino acids. The CDR3 DNA sequence: TGTGCCAGCAGCCAAGGACCTGATCGATCCTATGGCTACACCTTC. Its protein product is CASSQGPDRSYGYTF.

The genes are TRBV20-1 and TRBJ1-2; tentative D call: TRBD1 (6 bases). CDR1 is DFQATT, CDR2 SNEGSKA, per germline (reference sequence). The length of the CDR3 is 13 residues. The V and J ends lost 3 bases and 4 bases respectively, with 12 bases between them. CDR3 loop: CSASQPGAYGYTF. The CDR3 DNA reads TGCAGTGCTAGTCAGCCAGGGGCCTATGGCTACACCTTC.

The chain has TRBV20-1 and TRBJ2-1; D uncertain. Trimming shortened V by 3 bases and J by 2 bases, and 5 bases separated the two germline ends. From germline, CDR1 is DFQATT and CDR2 SNEGSKA (reference sequence). There are 12 residues in the CDR3. The CDR3 region is CSASPAYNEQFF. The CDR3 DNA follows: TGCAGTGCTAGCCCAGCCTACAATGAGCAGTTCTTC.

This clonotype has just a few counts. This sequence joins TRBV2 and TRBJ2-7, with 8 bases that match TRBD1. After removal of 3 bases from V and 6 bases from J, the junction contained 7 bases not matched to a gene. Germline-derived CDR1 and CDR2 are SNHLY and FYNNEI. The CDR3 runs to 14 residues. The CDR3 region has the DNA TGTGCCAGCAGTGAGCAGGGGGCGAGAGGCGAGCAGTACTTC. This gives the protein CASSEQGARGEQYF.